In its sample, the clone carrying this T cell receptor (beta chain) was seen many times. The antigen is not known. The record originates from a study of T cells in Graves' hyperthyroidism and ophthalmopathy. Patients between 18 and 65 years old had hyperthyroidism, newly diagnosed and lasting under 2 months. Lactation, pregnancy, other autoimmune disease or uncontrolled infection led to exclusion of patients. Diagnoses were made from clinical symptoms, serum measures (thyroxine and TRAb), thyroid ultrasound and orbital computed tomography. Study-level results: A 13 V-J signature model discriminated ophthalmopathy versus stable hyperthyroidism.

The CDR3 sequence is 13 residues long. CDR1 ENHRY and CDR2 SYGVKD come from the germline V gene. Unmatched junction bases numbered 5, after V lost 5 bases and J lost 7 bases. Amplification of TCR beta CDR3 regions was performed using RNA transcripts as template. The study used the HTBI primer set for a first-round RT-PCR of the TCR CDR3. TCRdb recomputed calls from the multiplex PCR reads with MiXCR, one row per CDR3 protein. This table has about 420,000 distinct CDR3 sequences, about a sixth appearing once. Sequenced: blood. This receptor was obtained from a woman in her late teens or twenties with Graves' hyperthyroidism. The chain carries TRBV10-3 and TRBJ2-7, with TRBD2 matching over 10 bases. For the CDR3, the DNA is TGTGCCATCAGTACGCTACTAGCGGGGGAGCAGTACTTC. Its protein is CAISTLLAGEQYF.